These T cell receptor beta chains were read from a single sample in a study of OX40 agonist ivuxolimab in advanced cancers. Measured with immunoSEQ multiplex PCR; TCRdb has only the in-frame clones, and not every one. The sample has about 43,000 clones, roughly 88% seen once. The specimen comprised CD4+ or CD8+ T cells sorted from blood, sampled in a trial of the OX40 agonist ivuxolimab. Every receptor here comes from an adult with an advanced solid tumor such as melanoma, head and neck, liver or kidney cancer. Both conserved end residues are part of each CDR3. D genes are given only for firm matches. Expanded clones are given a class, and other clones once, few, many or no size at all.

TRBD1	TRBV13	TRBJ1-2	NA	TGTGCCAGCCAGGGGACAGGGGGCCGGTATGGCTACACCTTC	CASQGTGGRYGYTF
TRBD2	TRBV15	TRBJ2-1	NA	TGTGCCACCAGCAGAGATTATGAGACTAGCGGGGGTAATGAGCAGTTCTTC	CATSRDYETSGGNEQFF
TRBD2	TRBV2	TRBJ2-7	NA	TGTGCCAGCAGTGAACAGGGCGGGAGGGCCTACGAGCAGTACTTC	CASSEQGGRAYEQYF
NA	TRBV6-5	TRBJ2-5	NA	TGTGCCAGCAGCTTACAAGAGACCCAGTACTTC	CASSLQETQYF
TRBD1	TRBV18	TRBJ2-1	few	TGTGCCAGCTCACACCGGGACAGGGGCCATGAGCAGTTCTTC	CASSHRDRGHEQFF
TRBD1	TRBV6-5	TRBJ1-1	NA	TGTGCCAGCAGCCTTAGCAGGGGGCTTGGAACTGAAGCTTTCTTT	CASSLSRGLGTEAFF
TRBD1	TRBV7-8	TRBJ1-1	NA	TGTGCCAGCAGCTTACCCAGGGGGGAGGACACTGAAGCTTTCTTT	CASSLPRGEDTEAFF
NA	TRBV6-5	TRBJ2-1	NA	TGTGCCAGCAGTCGTTTTAACAATGAGCAGTTCTTC	CASSRFNNEQFF
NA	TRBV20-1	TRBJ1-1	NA	TGCAGTGCTAGACAGGGTGAAGCTTTCTTT	CSARQGEAFF
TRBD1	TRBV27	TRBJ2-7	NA	TGTGCCAGCAGTTACCAGTCAGGGGGCTCGAACGAGCAGTACTTC	CASSYQSGGSNEQYF
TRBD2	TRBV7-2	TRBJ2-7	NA	TGTGCCAGCAGCTTAGAGGGAGGGCTCTACGAGCAGTACTTC	CASSLEGGLYEQYF
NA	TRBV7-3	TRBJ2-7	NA	TGTGCCAGCAGCTTAACAGCAGGACCCAACTACGAGCAGTACTTC	CASSLTAGPNYEQYF
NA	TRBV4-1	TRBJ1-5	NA	TGCGCCAGCAGCCAAGCAGGGCTAGGGAATCAGCCCCAGCATTTT	CASSQAGLGNQPQHF
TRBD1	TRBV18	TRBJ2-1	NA	TGTGCCAGCTCACTTGGACAGGGGTGGAGTGAGCAGTTCTTC	CASSLGQGWSEQFF
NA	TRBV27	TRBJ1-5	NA	TGTGCCAGCAGTCCCCTGGGGGCTAATCAGCCCCAGCATTTT	CASSPLGANQPQHF
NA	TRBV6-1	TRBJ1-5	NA	TGTGCCAGCAGTGAAGGAGGGTTGGGCAATCAGCCCCAGCATTTT	CASSEGGLGNQPQHF
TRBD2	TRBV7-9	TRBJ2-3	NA	TGTGCCAGCAGCCTTAGCGGGGGGGTAGATACGCAGTATTTT	CASSLSGGVDTQYF
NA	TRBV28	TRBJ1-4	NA	TGTGCCAGCAGTCTTACAGGGATCCGTAATGAAAAACTGTTTTTT	CASSLTGIRNEKLFF
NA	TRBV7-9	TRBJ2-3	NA	TGTGCCAGCAGCGCTTGGTTGACCCCAGATACGCAGTATTTT	CASSAWLTPDTQYF
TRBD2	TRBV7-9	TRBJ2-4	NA	TGTGCCAGCAGCTTAGGGGACTACAGGACCCAAAACATTCAGTACTTC	CASSLGDYRTQNIQYF
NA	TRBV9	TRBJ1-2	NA	TGTGCCAGCAGCGTGTCACAGGGTTATGGCTACACCTTC	CASSVSQGYGYTF
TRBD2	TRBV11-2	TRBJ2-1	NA	TGTGCCAGCCGGCTGCTAGCGGGAGGGTTTTGGGATGAGCAGTTCTTC	CASRLLAGGFWDEQFF
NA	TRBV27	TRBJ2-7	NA	TGTGCCAGCTCGTACAGGGGGGGCTACGAGCAGTACTTC	CASSYRGGYEQYF
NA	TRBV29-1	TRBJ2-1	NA	TGCAGCGTTTTACAGGTTTTTGAGCAGTTCTTC	CSVLQVFEQFF
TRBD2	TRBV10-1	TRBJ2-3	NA	TGCGCCAGCAACCAACAACTAGCGGGACCCACCACAGATACGCAGTATTTT	CASNQQLAGPTTDTQYF
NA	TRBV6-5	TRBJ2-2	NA	TGTGCCAGCAGTGGGGACACCCCGAACACCGGGGAGCTGTTTTTT	CASSGDTPNTGELFF
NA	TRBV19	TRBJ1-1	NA	TGTGCCAGTAATGTTGGAGGGACCATGAACACTGAAGCTTTCTTT	CASNVGGTMNTEAFF
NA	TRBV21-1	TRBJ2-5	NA	TGTGCCAGAGGGGGGTGTGGAGAGACCCAGTACTTC	CARGGCGETQYF
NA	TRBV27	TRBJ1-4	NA	TGTGCCAGCAGTGTTGGGGGTTCGGGAGAAAAACTGTTTTTT	CASSVGGSGEKLFF
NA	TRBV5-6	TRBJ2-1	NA	TGTGCCAGCAGCTTGGGACTGGGGGCCCCTGAGCAGTTCTTC	CASSLGLGAPEQFF
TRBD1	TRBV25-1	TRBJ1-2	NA	TGTGCCAGCAGCCAGACAGGGAACTATGGCTACACCTTC	CASSQTGNYGYTF
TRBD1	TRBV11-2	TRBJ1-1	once	TGTGCCAGCAGCTTCTCGGGACAGGGGGAAGCTTTCTTT	CASSFSGQGEAFF
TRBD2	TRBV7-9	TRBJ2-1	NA	TGTGCCAGCAGCTTAGTTGGCGGGAGTACCCATGAGCAGTTCTTC	CASSLVGGSTHEQFF
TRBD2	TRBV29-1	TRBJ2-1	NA	TGCAGCGGATGGACTAGCGGGAGTTACAATGAGCAGTTCTTC	CSGWTSGSYNEQFF
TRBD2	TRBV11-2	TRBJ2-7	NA	TGTGCCAGCAGCTCGCTAGCGGGGGCTCCCTACGAGCAGTACTTC	CASSSLAGAPYEQYF
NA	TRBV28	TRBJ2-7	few	TGTGCCAGCTTGGGACCTACCCCGAGTGAGCAGTACTTC	CASLGPTPSEQYF
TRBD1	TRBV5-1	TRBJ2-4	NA	TGCGCCAGCAGCTCCATGGGGACAGGGAAAAACATTCAGTACTTC	CASSSMGTGKNIQYF
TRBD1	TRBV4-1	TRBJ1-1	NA	TGCGCCAGCAGCCACTCAGGGGGCACTGAAGCTTTCTTT	CASSHSGGTEAFF
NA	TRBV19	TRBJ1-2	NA	TGTGCCAGTAGTATAGGCAGGATGTATGGCTACACCTTC	CASSIGRMYGYTF
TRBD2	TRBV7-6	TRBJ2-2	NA	TGTGCCAGCAGCTTTCTTATACGCGGACTAGCGGGATTCACCGGGGAGCTGTTTTTT	CASSFLIRGLAGFTGELFF
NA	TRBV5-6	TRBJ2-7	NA	TGTGCCAGCAGCTCCCAAAGGTCGGGATTCTACGAGCAGTACTTC	CASSSQRSGFYEQYF